What follows is one TCR beta chain and its context. Only in-frame clones appear in the TCRdb table, and some are missing; sequencing was by immunoSEQ multiplex PCR. Of 85,000 to 110,000 clones in the sample, more than 85% are singletons; the top ten hold about 18%. CDR3 length: 14 amino acids. CDR1 and CDR2 (germline): SGHTS, YDEGEE. The junction had 3 bases not matched to a gene; V was cut back by 2 bases and J by 3 bases. The sample belongs to a study of control samples from healthy donors and cancer patients. J is TRBJ1-1 and V is TRBV5-8; TRBD1 aligns across 8 bases. The source of this sequence is a man between 60 and 75 years old with lung cancer. Input material: PBMCs. CDR3 bases: TGTGCCAGCAGCTTAGACAGGGGCTACACTGAAGCTTTCTTT. As protein: CASSLDRGYTEAFF.